These 18 T cell receptor beta chains came from one sample sequenced in a study of T cell responses to AZD1222 COVID-19 vaccine. Clones were sequenced by immunoSEQ multiplex PCR, and TCRdb holds only the in-frame ones, with some missing. The repertoire consists of more than 95,000 clones, with roughly 87% occurring once and the leading ten covering around 7.5%. Source: peripheral blood, taken on day 0 of AZD1222 vaccination. These receptors were obtained from an adult in good health.

The rearrangement uses TRBV18 and TRBJ2-7; D may be TRBD2 (5 bases). This CDR3 is built from 13 residues. Germline assignment: CDR1 KGHSH and CDR2 LQKENI. Deletions cut 0 bases from V and 6 bases from J, with 9 bases between. The CDR3, as DNA: TGTGCCAGCTCACCACCCAATGAGGGCGAGCAGTACTTC. Its protein product is CASSPPNEGEQYF. Using reference TRBV18 and TRBJ2-7 for the parts outside the CDR3, the full variable domain is NAGVMQNPRHLVRRRGQEARLRCSPMKGHSHVYWYRQLPEEGLKFMVYLQKENIIDESGMPKERFSAEFPKEGPSILRIQQVVRGDSAAYFCASSPPNEGEQYFGPGTRLTVT.

CDR3 sequence (DNA): TGTGCCAGCGGAATTACTCGAGATACCGGGGAGCTGTTTTTT. Its translation is CASGITRDTGELFF. V and J are TRBV3-1 (or the pseudogene TRBV3-2) and TRBJ2-2; D remains ambiguous. The V gene lost 8 bases and the J gene lost 5 bases, with 15 bases spanning the gap. Germline CDR1 is LGHDT and CDR2 is YNNKEL (reference sequence). The CDR3 has 14 amino acids.

The chain carries TRBV6-2 or TRBV6-3 and TRBJ2-5; perhaps TRBD2 as D (5 bases). V dropped 2 bases and J dropped 3 bases, with 7 bases sitting between them. CDR3 length: 13 amino acids. Germline assignment: CDR1 MNHEY and CDR2 SVGEGT. Here the CDR3 reads CASSYVGEETQYF. CDR3 DNA: TGTGCCAGCAGTTACGTCGGGGAAGAGACCCAGTACTTC.

This chain joins TRBV14 and TRBJ2-1; 9 bases agree with TRBD2. Germline CDR1 and CDR2: SGHDN and FVKESK. The CDR3 totals 16 residues. Germline trimming cut 5 bases from V and 9 bases from J; bases unmatched to any gene: 14. CDR3 sequence (DNA): TGTGCCAGCAGCTTGCGAGAGGTAGCGGGAGAGGGTGAGCAGTTCTTC. As protein: CASSLREVAGEGEQFF.

This chain uses TRBV5-5 with TRBJ2-5; maybe TRBD2 (7 bases). The germline gives CDR1 SGHKS, CDR2 YYEKEE (reference sequence). The CDR3 is 14 residues long. V gave up 4 bases and J gave up 4 bases, with 14 bases separating them. CDR3 region: CASSRGAIRETQYF. The CDR3 nucleotides read TGTGCCAGCAGCCGGGGGGCCATAAGAGAGACCCAGTACTTC.

The chain joins TRBV28 to TRBJ2-7, with TRBD1 as a possible D gene (5 bases). The CDR3 runs to 12 residues. CDR1 is MDHEN, CDR2 SYDVKM, per germline. Trimming took off 8 bases at V and 3 bases at J, with 11 bases between the two ends. The CDR3 protein is CASHSTDYEQYF. The CDR3 region has the DNA TGTGCCAGCCACTCGACAGACTACGAGCAGTACTTC.

The chain has TRBV2 and TRBJ2-7, with TRBD2 matching 7 bases. With 7 bases clipped from V and 3 bases from J, the junction kept 9 bases outside the gene matches. This CDR3 is built from 14 residues. CDR1 is SNHLY and CDR2 is FYNNEI in the germline V gene. As DNA, the CDR3 is TGTGCCAGCAAGGAGAGCGGGAACCTCTACGAGCAGTACTTC. Its protein is CASKESGNLYEQYF. The complete variable domain, with remaining parts taken from reference TRBV2 and TRBJ2-7, reads EPEVTQTPSHQVTQMGQEVILRCVPISNHLYFYWYRQILGQKVEFLVSFYNNEISEKSEIFDDQFSVERPDGSNFTLKIRSTKLEDSAMYFCASKESGNLYEQYFGPGTRLTVT.

The V call is TRBV5-1, the J call TRBJ2-7; the D is unclear. Trimming removed 2 bases at V and 0 bases at J, with 9 bases between. Germline lookup yields CDR1 SGHRS and CDR2 YFSETQ. This CDR3 is built from 14 residues. CDR3 nucleotide sequence: TGCGCCAGCAGCTTTACAGAGAGCTCCTACGAGCAGTACTTC. Translated, it gives CASSFTESSYEQYF.

The chain employs TRBV18 and TRBJ1-3; D ambiguous. Germline V gene lookup returns CDR1 KGHSH and CDR2 LQKENI. Between the trimmed V and J ends, which lost 3 bases and 1 base, there was a span of 13 bases. The CDR3 is 16 amino acids. The CDR3 sequence is CASSPELAASGNTIYF. The CDR3 region has the DNA TGTGCCAGCTCACCCGAGCTGGCGGCTTCTGGAAACACCATATATTTT.

The chain uses TRBV7-3 and TRBJ2-5, with 8 bases lining up with TRBD1. V trimming: 2 bases; J trimming: 5 bases; junction bases outside the gene matches: 4. The germline CDR1 and CDR2 sequences are SGHTA and FQGTGA. CDR3 size: 14 residues. Here the CDR3 DNA reads TGTGCCAGCAGCTTAGACAGGGGCCGCGAGACCCAGTACTTC. This gives the protein CASSLDRGRETQYF.

The chain carries TRBV5-1 and TRBJ2-2; perhaps TRBD1 as D (6 bases). CDR1 is SGHRS, CDR2 YFSETQ, per germline. V lost 4 bases, J lost 0 bases, and 13 bases lay in between. CDR3 length equals 16 residues. The DNA for the CDR3 is TGCGCCAGCAGCGATACAGGGACGGCGAACACCGGGGAGCTGTTTTTT. It specifies CASSDTGTANTGELFF.

The V gene is TRBV28, the J gene TRBJ1-1, with D hard to call. Germline CDR1 MDHEN, CDR2 SYDVKM. CDR3 length equals 12 residues. The V end lost 6 bases, the J end lost 7 bases, and 12 bases lay between the germline ends. The CDR3 spells CASRSTIREAFF. CDR3 in DNA: TGTGCCAGCAGGTCGACGATCCGTGAAGCTTTCTTT. Looking up the rest from reference TRBV28 and TRBJ1-1 gives the full variable domain: DVKVTQSSRYLVKRTGEKVFLECVQDMDHENMFWYRQDPGLGLRLIYFSYDVKMKEKGDIPEGYSVSREKKERFSLILESASTNQTSMYLCASRSTIREAFFGQGTRLTVV.

The rearrangement links TRBV5-1 to TRBJ1-1; maybe TRBD1 (5 bases). V lost 7 bases and J 3 bases, leaving 16 bases between the germline ends. The germline gives CDR1 SGHRS, CDR2 YFSETQ. The CDR3 length is 14 residues. CDR3 loop: CASAEQAPHTEAFF. CDR3 coding DNA: TGCGCCAGCGCTGAACAGGCCCCACACACTGAAGCTTTCTTT.

The V call is TRBV15, the J call TRBJ2-1; TRBD2 aligns across 7 bases. Germline CDR1 and CDR2: LNHNV and YYDKDF (reference sequence). The CDR3 consists of 15 residues. With V trimmed by 3 bases and J by 8 bases, 10 bases remained unmatched. The DNA of the CDR3 is TGTGCCACCAGCAGGCGGGGTAGCGGGTCCGATGAGCAGTTCTTC. It translates to CATSRRGSGSDEQFF.

Only a few counts were recorded for this clone. This sequence joins TRBV30 and TRBJ2-3; D not certain. The CDR3 length is 20 residues. The ends were cut back, 0 bases at V and 2 bases at J, with 27 bases in the middle. CDR1 and CDR2 (germline): GTSNPN, SVGIG (reference sequence). DNA of the CDR3: TGTGCCTGGAGTGTAAATGTACCCCGGATGAGCCTCACCCTCACAGATACGCAGTATTTT. Translation: CAWSVNVPRMSLTLTDTQYF.

The gene calls are TRBV24-1 and TRBJ1-1; 8 bases agree with TRBD1. The CDR3 loop spans 15 amino acids. Trimming took 2 bases from V and 2 from J; bases not matched to a gene: 3. Germline V gives CDR1 KGHDR, CDR2 SFDVKD. The CDR3 region has the DNA TGTGCCACCAGTGATTCGACAGGGGCCAACACTGAAGCTTTCTTT. Protein sequence: CATSDSTGANTEAFF.

The chain carries TRBV5-6 and TRBJ1-1, with 7 bases that match TRBD1. V shed 3 bases, J shed 1 base, and the junction held 6 bases outside the gene matches. This CDR3 contains 15 residues. Looked up from germline, CDR1 is SGHDT and CDR2 is YYEEEE. This CDR3 reads CASSSRRDRNTEAFF. CDR3 DNA: TGTGCCAGCAGCTCACGCCGGGACAGGAACACTGAAGCTTTCTTT.

The chain combines TRBV7-2 with TRBJ2-1; TRBD2 matches at 7 bases. Trimming removed 6 bases from V and 7 bases from J; junction bases left unmatched: 6. The germline CDR1 and CDR2 sequences are SGHTA and FQGNSA. This CDR3 is 13 amino acids long. The CDR3 reads CASSRTSGNEQFF. CDR3 nucleotide sequence: TGTGCCAGCAGTAGGACTAGTGGAAATGAGCAGTTCTTC. Full variable domain (outside the CDR3, taken from reference TRBV7-2 and TRBJ2-1): GAGVSQSPSNKVTEKGKDVELRCDPISGHTALYWYRQSLGQGLEFLIYFQGNSAPDKSGLPSDRFSAERTGGSVSTLTIQRTQQEDSAVYLCASSRTSGNEQFFGPGTRLTVL.